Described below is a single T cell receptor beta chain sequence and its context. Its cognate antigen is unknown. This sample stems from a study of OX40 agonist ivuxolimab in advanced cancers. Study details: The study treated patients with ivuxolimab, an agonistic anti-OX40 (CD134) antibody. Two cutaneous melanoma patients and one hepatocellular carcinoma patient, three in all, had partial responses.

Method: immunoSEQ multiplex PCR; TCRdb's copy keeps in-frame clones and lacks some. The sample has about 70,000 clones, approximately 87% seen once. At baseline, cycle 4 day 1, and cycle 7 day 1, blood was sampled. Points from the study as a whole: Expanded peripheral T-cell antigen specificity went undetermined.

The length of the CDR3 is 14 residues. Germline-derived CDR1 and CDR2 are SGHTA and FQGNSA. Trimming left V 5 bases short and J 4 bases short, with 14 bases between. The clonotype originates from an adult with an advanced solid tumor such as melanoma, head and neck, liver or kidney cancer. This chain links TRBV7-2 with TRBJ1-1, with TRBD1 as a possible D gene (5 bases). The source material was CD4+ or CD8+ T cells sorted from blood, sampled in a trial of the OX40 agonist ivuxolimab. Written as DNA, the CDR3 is TGTGCCAGCAGCCTCGACAGAAGGGTCACTGAAGCTTTCTTT. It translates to CASSLDRRVTEAFF.